This T cell receptor (beta chain) was sequenced in a study of regulatory T cells in long-lasting Graves disease. Study in general: Patients met the persistent Graves' disease definition after over 5 years of antithyroid drugs with positive TSH receptor antibodies. General study findings and limits: Persistent disease showed a preference for TRBV28, TRBJ1-2 and TRBJ2-5. Persistent Graves' patients possessed reduced TCR diversity relative to recently diagnosed ones.

Time point noted: persistent/refractory GD, antithyroid drugs over 5 years with positive TRAb. Extracted RNA from PBMCs served as the source of the TCR library. This clonotype came up a few times. No antigen is known for it. The CDR3 runs to 14 residues. Germline V gives CDR1 LGHDT, CDR2 YNNKEL (reference sequence). V was trimmed by 0 bases and J by 4 bases, leaving 9 bases between them. Researchers made TCR beta libraries by using iRepertoire HTBI primers and running Arm-PCR on CDR3 regions. TCRdb passed the multiplex PCR reads through MiXCR, listing each CDR3 protein once. The sample consists of approximately 500,000 distinct CDR3 sequences, roughly a fifth of them appearing once.

The chain joins TRBV3-1 to TRBJ1-2, with a possible D match to TRBD1 (5 bases). Sample: peripheral blood mononuclear cells (PBMCs), taken when the disease was refractory, from a patient treated with antithyroid drugs. This TCR derives from a female donor with Graves disease. CDR3: CASSQDPGPYGYTF. CDR3 coding DNA: TGTGCCAGCAGCCAAGATCCGGGGCCCTATGGCTACACCTTC.